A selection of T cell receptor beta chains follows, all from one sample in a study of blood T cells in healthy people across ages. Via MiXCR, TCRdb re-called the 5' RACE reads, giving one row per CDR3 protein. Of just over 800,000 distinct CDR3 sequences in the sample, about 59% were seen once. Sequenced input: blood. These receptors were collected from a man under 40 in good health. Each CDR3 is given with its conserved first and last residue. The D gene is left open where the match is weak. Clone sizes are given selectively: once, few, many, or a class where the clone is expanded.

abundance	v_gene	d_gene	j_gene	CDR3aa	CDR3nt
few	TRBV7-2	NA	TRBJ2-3	CASSSRIGDTQYF	TGTGCCAGCAGCTCTCGGATTGGAGATACGCAGTATTTT
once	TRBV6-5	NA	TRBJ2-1	CASRTGTPPYNEQFF	TGTGCCAGCAGAACCGGGACACCGCCCTACAATGAGCAGTTCTTC
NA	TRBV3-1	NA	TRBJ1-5	CASGGVISNQPQHF	TGTGCCAGCGGGGGGGTCATTAGCAATCAGCCCCAGCATTTT
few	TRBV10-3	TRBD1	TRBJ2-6	CAIQADRGFSGANVLTF	TGTGCCATTCAGGCGGACAGGGGTTTTTCTGGGGCCAACGTCCTGACTTTC
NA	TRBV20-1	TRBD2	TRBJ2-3	CSASIAGSTDTQYF	TGCAGTGCTAGCATAGCGGGAAGCACAGATACGCAGTATTTT
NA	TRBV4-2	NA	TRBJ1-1	CASSQQTGNTEAFF	TGTGCCAGCAGCCAACAAACAGGGAACACTGAAGCTTTCTTT
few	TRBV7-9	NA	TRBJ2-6	CASSLSFSLLTF	TGTGCCAGCAGCTTAAGTTTCAGCCTCCTGACTTTC
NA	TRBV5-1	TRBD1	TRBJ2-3	CASSPAKQGGPDTQYF	TGCGCCAGCAGCCCGGCAAAACAGGGGGGCCCAGATACGCAGTATTTT
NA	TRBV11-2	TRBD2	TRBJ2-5	CASSPGTRITETQYF	TGTGCCAGCAGCCCCGGGACTAGAATTACGGAGACCCAGTACTTC
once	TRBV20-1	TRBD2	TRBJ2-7	CSASLYMGGEQYF	TGCAGTGCTTCCCTCTACATGGGGGGGGAGCAGTACTTC
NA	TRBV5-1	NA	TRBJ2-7	CASSLGLPYEQYF	TGCGCCAGCAGCTTGGGGCTCCCCTACGAGCAGTACTTC
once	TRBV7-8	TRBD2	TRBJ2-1	CASSTISGNYNEQFF	TGTGCCAGCAGCACGATAAGCGGGAACTACAATGAGCAGTTCTTC
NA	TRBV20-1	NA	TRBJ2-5	CSARWGAGETQYF	TGCAGTGCGCGTTGGGGGGCAGGGGAGACCCAGTACTTC
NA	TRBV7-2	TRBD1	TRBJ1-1	CASSERPRGYTEAFF	TGTGCCAGCAGCGAGCGCCCCAGGGGGTATACTGAAGCTTTCTTT
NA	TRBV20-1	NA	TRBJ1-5	CSARMGRELNQPQHF	TGCAGTGCCCGGATGGGCAGGGAGCTCAATCAGCCCCAGCATTTT
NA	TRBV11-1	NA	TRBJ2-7	CASTMGRAVSYEQYF	TGTGCCAGCACCATGGGACGAGCGGTCTCCTACGAGCAGTACTTC
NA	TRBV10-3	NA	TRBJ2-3	CAISRDRFTDTQYF	TGTGCCATCAGCAGGGACCGCTTCACAGATACGCAGTATTTT
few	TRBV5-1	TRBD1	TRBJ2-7	CASSNWTGPPIYEQYF	TGCGCCAGCAGCAACTGGACAGGGCCCCCGATCTACGAGCAGTACTTC
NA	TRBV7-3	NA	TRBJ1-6	CASSSALDGSPLHF	TGTGCCAGCAGCTCCGCTTTGGATGGTTCACCCCTCCACTTT
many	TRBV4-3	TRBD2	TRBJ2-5	CASSQDLPRGGYETQYF	TGCGCCAGCAGCCAAGATCTACCCCGGGGGGGCTATGAGACCCAGTACTTC
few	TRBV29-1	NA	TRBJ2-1	CSVAQTGSYNEQFF	TGCAGCGTGGCGCAGACTGGGAGTTACAATGAGCAGTTCTTC
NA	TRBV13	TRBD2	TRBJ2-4	CASSLAPSGYAKNIQYF	TGTGCCAGCAGCTTAGCCCCTAGCGGGTATGCCAAAAACATTCAGTACTTC
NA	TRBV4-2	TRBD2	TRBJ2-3	CASSQTLGLAVTDTQYF	TGTGCCAGCAGCCAGACCCTCGGACTAGCGGTCACAGATACGCAGTATTTT
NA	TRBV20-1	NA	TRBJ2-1	CSARDIGQPSNEQFF	TGCAGTGCTAGAGATATAGGACAGCCTAGTAATGAGCAGTTCTTC
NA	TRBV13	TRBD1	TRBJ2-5	CASSPGQEQETQYF	TGTGCCAGCAGCCCCGGACAGGAGCAAGAGACCCAGTACTTC
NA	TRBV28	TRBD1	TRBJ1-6	CASSLITGTGFSPLHF	TGTGCCAGCAGTTTAATAACCGGGACAGGTTTTTCACCCCTCCACTTT
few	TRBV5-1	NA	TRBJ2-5	CASSLGPQQETQYF	TGCGCCAGCAGCTTGGGACCTCAACAAGAGACCCAGTACTTC
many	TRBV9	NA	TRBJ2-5	CASSPDGETQYF	TGCGCCAGCAGCCCCGACGGAGAGACCCAGTACTTC
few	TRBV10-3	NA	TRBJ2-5	CAISESRQTQYF	TGTGCCATCAGTGAGTCGAGGCAGACCCAGTACTTC
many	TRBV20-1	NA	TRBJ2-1	CSASSHLGVVNEQFF	TGCAGTGCTAGCTCACATCTAGGGGTTGTGAATGAGCAGTTCTTC
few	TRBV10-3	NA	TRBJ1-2	CAIGDRATYGYTF	TGTGCCATCGGGGATAGGGCAACCTATGGCTACACCTTC
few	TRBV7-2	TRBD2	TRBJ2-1	CASSATSGGSYNEQFF	TGTGCCAGCAGCGCCACTAGCGGGGGATCCTACAATGAGCAGTTCTTC
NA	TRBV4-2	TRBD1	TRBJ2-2	CASSQEDRVTGELFF	TGTGCCAGCAGCCAAGAGGACAGGGTAACCGGGGAGCTGTTTTTT
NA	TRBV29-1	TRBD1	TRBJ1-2	CSATGQTNYGYTF	TGCAGCGCGACGGGACAGACAAATTATGGTTACACCTTC
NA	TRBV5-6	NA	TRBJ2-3	CASRLTEGDTQYF	TGTGCCAGCCGCCTAACGGAGGGGGATACGCAGTATTTT